This T cell receptor beta chain is from a study of shared clonotypes between healthy human individuals. Libraries were prepared by immunoSEQ multiplex PCR; TCRdb keeps only in-frame clonotypes and omits some of them. Here the sample spans a few million clones, under 97% being singletons. This clonotype was obtained from a man younger than 35 in good health. The sequenced sample was naive CD4+ T cells sorted from blood. Indicated subset: CD45RA+ positively selected.

The CDR3 protein is CAWRSRENYGYTF. CDR3 nucleotides: TGTGCCTGGAGATCCAGGGAGAACTATGGCTACACCTTC. This chain uses TRBV30 with TRBJ1-2, with TRBD1 as a possible D gene (5 bases). CDR1 GTSNPN and CDR2 SVGIG come from the germline V gene (reference sequence). Trimming pared 3 bases from V and 2 bases from J, leaving 10 bases between. CDR3 length equals 13 residues.